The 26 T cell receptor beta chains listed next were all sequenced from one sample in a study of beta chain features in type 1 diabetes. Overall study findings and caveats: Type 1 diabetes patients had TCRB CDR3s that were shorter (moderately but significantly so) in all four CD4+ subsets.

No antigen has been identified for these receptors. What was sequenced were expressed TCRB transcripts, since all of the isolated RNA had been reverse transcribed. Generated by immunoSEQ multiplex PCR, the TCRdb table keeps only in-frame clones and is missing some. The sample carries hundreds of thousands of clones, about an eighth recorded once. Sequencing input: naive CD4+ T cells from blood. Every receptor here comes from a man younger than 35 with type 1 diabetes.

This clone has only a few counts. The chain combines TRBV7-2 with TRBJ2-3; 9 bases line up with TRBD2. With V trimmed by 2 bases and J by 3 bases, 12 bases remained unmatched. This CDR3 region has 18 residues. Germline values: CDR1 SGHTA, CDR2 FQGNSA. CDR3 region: CASSLHPRASGRTDTQYF. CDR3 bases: TGTGCCAGCAGCTTACACCCCCGGGCGAGCGGGAGGACAGATACGCAGTATTTT.

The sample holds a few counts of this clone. CDR3 DNA: TGTGCCAGCAGCGGGGGACTAGCGGAATACAATGAGCAGTTCTTC. Translated, it gives CASSGGLAEYNEQFF. This chain joins TRBV11-3 and TRBJ2-1; 11 bases are a match to TRBD2. CDR1 and CDR2 (germline): SGHNT, YENEEA. The CDR3 covers 15 residues. V shed 5 bases and J 4 bases; nucleotides not matched to a gene: 4.

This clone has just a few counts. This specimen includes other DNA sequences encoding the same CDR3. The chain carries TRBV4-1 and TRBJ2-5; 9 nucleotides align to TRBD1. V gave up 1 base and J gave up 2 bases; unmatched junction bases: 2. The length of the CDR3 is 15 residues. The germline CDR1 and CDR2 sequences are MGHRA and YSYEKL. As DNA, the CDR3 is TGCGCCAGCAGCCAAGCTGGGACAGGGCAAGAGACCCAGTACTTC. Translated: CASSQAGTGQETQYF.

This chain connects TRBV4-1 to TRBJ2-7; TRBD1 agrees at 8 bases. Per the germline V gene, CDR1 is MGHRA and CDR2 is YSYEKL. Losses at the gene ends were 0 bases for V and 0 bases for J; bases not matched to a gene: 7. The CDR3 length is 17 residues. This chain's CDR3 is CASSQESSGGPSYEQYF. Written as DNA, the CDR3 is TGCGCCAGCAGCCAAGAGTCATCAGGGGGCCCCTCCTACGAGCAGTACTTC.

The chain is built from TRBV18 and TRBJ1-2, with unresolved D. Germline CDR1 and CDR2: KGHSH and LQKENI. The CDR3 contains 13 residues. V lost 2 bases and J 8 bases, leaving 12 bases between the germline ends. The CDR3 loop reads CASSPRRAEGYTF. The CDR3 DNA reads TGTGCCAGCTCACCAAGAAGGGCGGAGGGCTACACCTTC.

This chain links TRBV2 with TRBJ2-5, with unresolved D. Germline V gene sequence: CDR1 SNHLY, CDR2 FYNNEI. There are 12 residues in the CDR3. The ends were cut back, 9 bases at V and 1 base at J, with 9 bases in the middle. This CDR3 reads CASGGVQETQYF. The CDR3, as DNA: TGTGCCAGTGGTGGGGTCCAAGAGACCCAGTACTTC.

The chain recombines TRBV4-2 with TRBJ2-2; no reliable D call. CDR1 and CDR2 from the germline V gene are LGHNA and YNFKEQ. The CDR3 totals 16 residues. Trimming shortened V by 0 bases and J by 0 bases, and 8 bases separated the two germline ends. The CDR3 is CASSQDVATNTGELFF. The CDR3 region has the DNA TGTGCCAGCAGCCAAGATGTAGCTACGAACACCGGGGAGCTGTTTTTT.

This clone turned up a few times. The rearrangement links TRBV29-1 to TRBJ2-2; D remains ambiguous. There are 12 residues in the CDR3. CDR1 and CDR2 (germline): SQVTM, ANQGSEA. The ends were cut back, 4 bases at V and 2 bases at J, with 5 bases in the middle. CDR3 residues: CSVVGNTGELFF. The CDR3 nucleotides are TGCAGCGTTGTCGGTAACACCGGGGAGCTGTTTTTT.

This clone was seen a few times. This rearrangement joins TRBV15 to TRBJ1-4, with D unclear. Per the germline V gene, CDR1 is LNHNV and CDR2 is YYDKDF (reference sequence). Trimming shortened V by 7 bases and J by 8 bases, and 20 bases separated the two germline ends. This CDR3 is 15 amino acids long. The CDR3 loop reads CATNTFMSLGEKLFF. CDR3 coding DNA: TGTGCCACCAACACCTTTATGTCCCTGGGAGAAAAACTGTTTTTT.

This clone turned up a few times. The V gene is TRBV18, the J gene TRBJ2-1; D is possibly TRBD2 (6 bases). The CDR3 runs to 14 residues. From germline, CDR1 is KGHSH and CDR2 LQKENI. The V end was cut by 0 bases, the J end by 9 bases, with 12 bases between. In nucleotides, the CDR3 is TGTGCCAGCTCACCACCTAGCGGACGGCTTGAGCAGTTCTTC. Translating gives CASSPPSGRLEQFF. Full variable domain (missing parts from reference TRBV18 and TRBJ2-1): NAGVMQNPRHLVRRRGQEARLRCSPMKGHSHVYWYRQLPEEGLKFMVYLQKENIIDESGMPKERFSAEFPKEGPSILRIQQVVRGDSAAYFCASSPPSGRLEQFFGPGTRLTVL.

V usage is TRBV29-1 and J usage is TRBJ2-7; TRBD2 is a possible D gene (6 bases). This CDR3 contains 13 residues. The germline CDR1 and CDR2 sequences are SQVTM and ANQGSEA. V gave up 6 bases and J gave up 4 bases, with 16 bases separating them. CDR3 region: CSVRSEGEYEQYF. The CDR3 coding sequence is TGCAGCGTGCGATCGGAGGGAGAGTACGAGCAGTACTTC.

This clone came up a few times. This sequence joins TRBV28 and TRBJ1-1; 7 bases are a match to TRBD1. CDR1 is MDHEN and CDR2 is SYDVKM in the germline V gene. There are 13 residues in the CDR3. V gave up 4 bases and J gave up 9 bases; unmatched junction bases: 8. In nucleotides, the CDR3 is TGTGCCAGCAGTTCAATTACAGGGGCGCAAGCTTTCTTT. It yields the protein CASSSITGAQAFF.

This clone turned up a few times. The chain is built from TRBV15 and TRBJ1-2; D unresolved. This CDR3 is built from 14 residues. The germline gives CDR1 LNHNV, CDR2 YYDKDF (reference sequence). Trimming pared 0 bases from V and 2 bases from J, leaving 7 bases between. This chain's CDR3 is CATSRDKLNYGYTF. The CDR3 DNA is TGTGCCACCAGCAGAGATAAACTGAACTATGGCTACACCTTC.

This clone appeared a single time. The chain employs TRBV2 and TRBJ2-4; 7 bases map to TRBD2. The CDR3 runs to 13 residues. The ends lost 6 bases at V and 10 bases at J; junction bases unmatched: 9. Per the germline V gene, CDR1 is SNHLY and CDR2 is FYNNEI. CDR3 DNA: TGTGCCAGCAGCGGCGGGAGCGAGTGGATTCAGTACTTC. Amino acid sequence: CASSGGSEWIQYF.

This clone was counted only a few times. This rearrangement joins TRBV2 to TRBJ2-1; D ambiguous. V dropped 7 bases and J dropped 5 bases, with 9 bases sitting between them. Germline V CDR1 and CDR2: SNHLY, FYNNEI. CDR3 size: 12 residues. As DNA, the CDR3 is TGTGCCAGCAATGGGATCCACAATGAGCAGTTCTTC. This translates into CASNGIHNEQFF.

The CDR3 loop reads CAWSVLGGGVGYTF. CDR3 bases: TGTGCCTGGAGTGTACTAGGGGGTGGAGTTGGCTACACCTTC. The chain has TRBV30 and TRBJ1-2, with a possible D match to TRBD1 (6 bases). The V gene's germline CDR1 is GTSNPN and CDR2 SVGIG (reference sequence). V was trimmed by 0 bases and J by 7 bases, leaving 15 bases between them. The CDR3 runs to 14 residues.

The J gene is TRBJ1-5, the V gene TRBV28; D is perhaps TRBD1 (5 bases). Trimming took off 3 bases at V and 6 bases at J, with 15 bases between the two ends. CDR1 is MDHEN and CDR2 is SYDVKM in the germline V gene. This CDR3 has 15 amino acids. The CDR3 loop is CASSLRAGRGQPQHF. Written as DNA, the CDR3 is TGTGCCAGCAGTTTGCGGGCAGGGCGCGGTCAGCCCCAGCATTTT.

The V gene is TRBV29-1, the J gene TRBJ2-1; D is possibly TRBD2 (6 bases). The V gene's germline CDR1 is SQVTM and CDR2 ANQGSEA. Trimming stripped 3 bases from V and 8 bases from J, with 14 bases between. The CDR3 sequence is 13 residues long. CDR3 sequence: CSVEGSRGDEQFF. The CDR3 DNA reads TGCAGCGTTGAGGGGTCGCGGGGCGATGAGCAGTTCTTC.

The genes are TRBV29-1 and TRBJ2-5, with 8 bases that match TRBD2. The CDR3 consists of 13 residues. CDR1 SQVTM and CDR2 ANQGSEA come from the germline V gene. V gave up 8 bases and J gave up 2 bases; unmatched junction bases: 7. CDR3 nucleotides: TGCAGCACGGGGGGGAGTAAACAAGAGACCCAGTACTTC. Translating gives CSTGGSKQETQYF.

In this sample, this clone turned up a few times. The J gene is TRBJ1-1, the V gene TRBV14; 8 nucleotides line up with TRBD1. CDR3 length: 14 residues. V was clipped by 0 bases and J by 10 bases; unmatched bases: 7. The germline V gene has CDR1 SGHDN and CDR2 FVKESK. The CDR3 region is CASSQDRTGRGAFF. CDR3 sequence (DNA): TGTGCCAGCAGCCAAGATCGGACAGGGCGTGGAGCTTTCTTT.

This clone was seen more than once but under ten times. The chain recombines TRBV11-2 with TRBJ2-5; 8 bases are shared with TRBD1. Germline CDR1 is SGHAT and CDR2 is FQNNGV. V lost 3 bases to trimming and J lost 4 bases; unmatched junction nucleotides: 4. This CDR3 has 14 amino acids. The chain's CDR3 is CASSFHRGRETQYF. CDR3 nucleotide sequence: TGTGCCAGCAGCTTCCACAGGGGGAGAGAGACCCAGTACTTC.

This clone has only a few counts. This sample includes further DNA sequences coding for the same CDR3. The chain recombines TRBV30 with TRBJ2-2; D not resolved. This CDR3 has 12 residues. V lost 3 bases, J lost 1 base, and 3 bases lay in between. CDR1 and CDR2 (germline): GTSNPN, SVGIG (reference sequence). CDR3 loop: CAWSLNTGELFF. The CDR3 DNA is TGTGCCTGGAGCCTGAACACCGGGGAGCTGTTTTTT.

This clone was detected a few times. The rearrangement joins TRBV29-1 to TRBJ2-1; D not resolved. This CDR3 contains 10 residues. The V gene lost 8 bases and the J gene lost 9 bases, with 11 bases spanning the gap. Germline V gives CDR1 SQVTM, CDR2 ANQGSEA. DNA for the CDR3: TGCAGCTCGCTCGGAACTGAGCAGTTCTTC. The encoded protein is CSSLGTEQFF.

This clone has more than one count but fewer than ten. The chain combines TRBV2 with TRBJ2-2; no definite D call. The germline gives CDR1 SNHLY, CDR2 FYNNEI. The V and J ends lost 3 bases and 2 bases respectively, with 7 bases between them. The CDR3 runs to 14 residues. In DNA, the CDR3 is TGTGCCAGCAGTGATGGGGTCAACACCGGGGAGCTGTTTTTT. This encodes CASSDGVNTGELFF.

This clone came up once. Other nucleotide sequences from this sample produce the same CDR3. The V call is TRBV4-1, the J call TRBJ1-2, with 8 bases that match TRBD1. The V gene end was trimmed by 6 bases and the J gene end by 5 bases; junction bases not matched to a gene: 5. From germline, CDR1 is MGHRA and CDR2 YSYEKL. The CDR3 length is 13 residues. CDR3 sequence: CASSQQGGYGYTF. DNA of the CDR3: TGCGCCAGCAGTCAACAGGGGGGTTATGGCTACACCTTC.

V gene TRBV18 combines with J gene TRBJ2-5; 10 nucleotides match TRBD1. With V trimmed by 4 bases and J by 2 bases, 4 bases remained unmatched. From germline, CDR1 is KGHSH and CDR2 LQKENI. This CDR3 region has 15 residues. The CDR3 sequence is CASSRGDRGQETQYF. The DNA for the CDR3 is TGTGCCAGCTCACGAGGGGACAGGGGACAAGAGACCCAGTACTTC.